These 15 T cell receptor beta chains were all obtained from the same sample, sequenced in a study of identifying expanded T cells in peripheral blood. The table came from immunoSEQ multiplex PCR; TCRdb's copy has only in-frame clones and leaves some out. This table has some 78,000 clones, about 83% appearing once. Specimen: blood. The receptor source for this set is a person between 18 and 70 years old in good health.

The V gene is TRBV7-9, the J gene TRBJ2-3; D might be TRBD1 or TRBD2, each matching 5 bases. In germline, CDR1 is SEHNR, CDR2 FQNEAQ (reference sequence). Trimming stripped 1 base from V and 0 bases from J, with 11 bases between. This CDR3 contains 16 residues. CDR3 sequence reads: CASSLDFGASTDTQYF. The CDR3 DNA is TGTGCCAGCAGCTTAGATTTCGGGGCTAGCACAGATACGCAGTATTTT.

The CDR3, as DNA: TGTGCCATCAGCCCTGGACAAGTAAATCAGCCCCAGCATTTT. The encoded protein is CAISPGQVNQPQHF. The rearrangement uses TRBV10-3 and TRBJ1-5; perhaps TRBD1 as D (5 bases). Trimming cost V 6 bases and J 4 bases, with 13 bases left between them. CDR3 size: 14 residues. The germline V gene has CDR1 ENHRY and CDR2 SYGVKD.

This chain uses TRBV7-9 with TRBJ2-7; possible D gene TRBD1, 6 bases. This CDR3 spans 15 amino acids. V lost 5 bases and J 0 bases, leaving 14 bases between the germline ends. Germline CDR1 reads SEHNR; CDR2 reads FQNEAQ (reference sequence). The CDR3 loop reads CASSTSGVSSYEQYF. The DNA for the CDR3 is TGTGCCAGCAGCACATCAGGGGTAAGCTCCTACGAGCAGTACTTC.

The chain couples TRBV2 to TRBJ2-7; D not certain. The CDR3 sequence is 16 residues long. Germline V gene sequence: CDR1 SNHLY, CDR2 FYNNEI. The ends were cut back, 0 bases at V and 0 bases at J, with 12 bases in the middle. DNA of the CDR3: TGTGCCAGCAGTGAAGCAAGGGCCGCTGCCTCCTACGAGCAGTACTTC. It encodes CASSEARAAASYEQYF.

The V call is TRBV4-2, the J call TRBJ1-4, with TRBD1 matching over 8 bases. Germline CDR1 is LGHNA and CDR2 is YNFKEQ. The CDR3 loop spans 14 amino acids. V shed 3 bases, J shed 7 bases, and the junction held 4 bases outside the gene matches. The CDR3 DNA sequence: TGTGCCAGCAGCCACGGACAGGGAGGTGAAAAACTGTTTTTT. Translated, it gives CASSHGQGGEKLFF.

This clone appeared a single time. The chain joins TRBV28 to TRBJ1-1, with 9 bases aligning to TRBD1. V lost 5 bases to trimming and J lost 1 base; unmatched junction nucleotides: 8. Germline V gene lookup returns CDR1 MDHEN and CDR2 SYDVKM. This CDR3 comprises 16 residues. In DNA form, the CDR3 reads TGTGCCAGCAGTCCCCCTTGGGACAGGGAGAACACTGAAGCTTTCTTT. Translated, it gives CASSPPWDRENTEAFF.

This clone was found a few times. The rearrangement uses TRBV11-2 and TRBJ2-7, with D hard to call. The V gene lost 3 bases and the J gene lost 2 bases, with 14 bases spanning the gap. The CDR3 consists of 15 residues. From germline, CDR1 is SGHAT and CDR2 FQNNGV. In DNA form, the CDR3 reads TGTGCCAGCAGCTTCGGGCAGATCCTTGCCTACGAGCAGTACTTC. Its protein is CASSFGQILAYEQYF.

The chain couples TRBV12-5 to TRBJ2-5, with TRBD2 identical over 15 bases. Germline V gene sequence: CDR1 LGHNT, CDR2 FRNRAP. V lost 5 bases to trimming and J lost 4 bases; unmatched junction nucleotides: 2. The CDR3 is 15 residues long. In DNA form, the CDR3 reads TGTGCTAGTGGTCCGGGACTAGCGGGAGGAGAGACCCAGTACTTC. It encodes CASGPGLAGGETQYF.

The V and J genes are TRBV9 and TRBJ1-1; TRBD1 is a possible D gene (5 bases). Germline CDR1 reads SGDLS; CDR2 reads YYNGEE. Trimming left V 4 bases short and J 14 bases short, with 21 bases between. The CDR3 is 13 amino acids. CDR3 sequence (DNA): TGTGCCAGCAGCTCGACGCCGGGACTGCCCCCGTTCTTT. Amino acid sequence: CASSSTPGLPPFF.

This sequence joins TRBV2 and TRBJ2-2, with D possibly matching TRBD2 (5 bases). Germline V gene lookup returns CDR1 SNHLY and CDR2 FYNNEI. The CDR3 is 16 residues long. V was clipped by 0 bases and J by 4 bases, with 12 bases between them. The CDR3 DNA reads as TGTGCCAGCAGTGAAGCAGCCGGACTCTTCACCGGGGAGCTGTTTTTT. It yields the protein CASSEAAGLFTGELFF.

The CDR3 sequence: CASSPLGTQNTGELFF. The CDR3 DNA reads as TGCGCCAGCAGCCCCCTGGGGACACAGAACACCGGGGAGCTGTTTTTT. This sequence joins TRBV5-1 and TRBJ2-2; D may be TRBD1 (6 bases). The CDR3 runs 16 residues. With 4 bases removed from V and 1 base from J, the gap between germline ends came to 14 bases. Germline V gene lookup returns CDR1 SGHRS and CDR2 YFSETQ.

This clone was recorded once. DNA of the CDR3: TGCGCCAGCAGCCAAGGAGAGACGCTGATTAGCACAGATACGCAGTATTTT. This translates into CASSQGETLISTDTQYF. The chain links TRBV4-1 to TRBJ2-3, with no clear D. V dropped 1 base and J dropped 0 bases, with 14 bases sitting between them. The CDR3 covers 17 residues. The germline V gene encodes CDR1 MGHRA and CDR2 YSYEKL.

This rearrangement joins TRBV6-1 to TRBJ1-4; 9 bases map to TRBD1. This CDR3 has 15 amino acids. Trimming at V came to 4 bases and at J to 8 bases, leaving 8 bases not matched to a gene. CDR1 MNHNS and CDR2 SASEGT come from the germline V gene. The CDR3 DNA reads TGTGCCAGCAGTGGACGACAGGGGGTGAGGGAAAAACTGTTTTTT. Amino acid sequence: CASSGRQGVREKLFF.

The chain employs TRBV7-2 and TRBJ2-3, with no clear D. This CDR3 contains 13 residues. Trimming removed 0 bases at V and 2 bases at J, with 3 bases between. The germline CDR1 and CDR2 sequences are SGHTA and FQGNSA. The CDR3 spells CASSLAATDTQYF. Here the CDR3 DNA reads TGTGCCAGCAGCTTAGCGGCCACAGATACGCAGTATTTT.

The V gene is TRBV11-1, the J gene TRBJ2-1, with D maybe TRBD2 (6 bases). The CDR3 is made up of 14 amino acids. From germline, CDR1 is SGHAT and CDR2 FQDESV (reference sequence). V shed 1 base and J shed 5 bases, with 9 bases lying between them. The CDR3 is CASSLGGLNNEQFF. In DNA form, the CDR3 reads TGTGCCAGCAGCTTAGGTGGACTAAACAATGAGCAGTTCTTC.